This T cell receptor beta chain was sequenced for a study of T-cell memory formation after mild COVID-19. Regarding the study as a whole: Certain responding clones were present in pre-infection memory, suggesting participation of cross-reactive memory.

TCRdb passed the 5' RACE reads through MiXCR, listing each CDR3 protein once. The sample consists of around 370,000 distinct CDR3 sequences, approximately 21% of them appearing once. This clonotype was seen a few times. Its specificity is unknown. Trimming took 5 bases from V and 8 from J, leaving 10 bases between them. The CDR3 consists of 13 residues. CDR1 is LGHNA, CDR2 YSLEER, per germline. The chain joins TRBV4-3 to TRBJ1-6, with D unresolved. This receptor was obtained from an adult woman who had mild COVID-19 (a few samples of this study predate the infection). Cell type and time point are not known. The sequencing sample was made of PBMCs or a T cell subset sorted from them (not recorded which). The CDR3: CASSLWRDSPLHF. The CDR3, as DNA: TGCGCCAGCAGCTTATGGCGAGATTCACCCCTCCACTTT.